The present T cell receptor beta chain was sequenced within a study of cytomegalovirus exposure and HLA in healthy donors. Findings and caveats of the study: Within an earlier analysis, most TCR beta V segments proved productive either about 90% or about 30% of the time. A highly shared variant cluster was judged a likely technical artifact. Most TCRs appeared rarely, but some public TCRs recurred in many donors. What a later analysis showed was that several of the most significant clusters appeared linked to common viral pathogens.

Use of 60 Vbeta and 13 Jbeta primers characterized the PCR. Sequencing used immunoSEQ multiplex PCR; TCRdb keeps in-frame clones, though not all of them. The table includes some 180,000 clones, around 76% detected once. Germline V gene lookup returns CDR1 SGHDT and CDR2 YYEEEE. CDR3 size: 15 residues. The V segment lost 5 bases and the J segment 2 bases; nucleotides outside the gene matches: 7. With respect to this clone: What it binds is not known.

This TCR came from a man aged 35-49 years in good health and CMV-seronegative. This chain connects TRBV5-6 to TRBJ2-5, with TRBD1 matching 9 bases. The sequencing input was PBMCs. The chain's CDR3 is CASRNRDRAQETQYF. The CDR3 region has the DNA TGTGCCAGCAGAAATAGGGACAGGGCACAAGAGACCCAGTACTTC.